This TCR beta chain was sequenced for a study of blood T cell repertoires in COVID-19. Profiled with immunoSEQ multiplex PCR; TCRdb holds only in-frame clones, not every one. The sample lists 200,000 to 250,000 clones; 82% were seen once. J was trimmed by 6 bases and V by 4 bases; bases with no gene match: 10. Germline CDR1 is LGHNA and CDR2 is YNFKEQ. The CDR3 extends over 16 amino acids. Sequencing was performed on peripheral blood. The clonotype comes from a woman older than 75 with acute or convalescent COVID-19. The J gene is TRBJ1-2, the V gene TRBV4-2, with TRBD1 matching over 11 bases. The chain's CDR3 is CASSPLGQGARNGYTF. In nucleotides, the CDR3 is TGTGCCAGCAGCCCACTCGGACAGGGGGCGCGTAATGGCTACACCTTC.